This T cell receptor (beta chain) was obtained from a study of OX40 agonist ivuxolimab in advanced cancers. Generated by immunoSEQ multiplex PCR, the TCRdb table keeps only in-frame clones and is missing some. This table has 86,000 or so clones, around 91% appearing once. CDR1 is SEHNR and CDR2 is FQNEAQ in the germline V gene (reference sequence). With 3 bases clipped from V and 1 base from J, the junction kept 7 bases outside the gene matches. The CDR3 is 17 amino acids. This receptor was identified in an adult with an advanced solid tumor such as melanoma, head and neck, liver or kidney cancer. The input for sequencing was CD4+ or CD8+ T cells sorted from blood, taken in a trial of the OX40 agonist ivuxolimab. The V and J genes are TRBV7-9 and TRBJ2-4; TRBD2 aligns across 9 bases. The CDR3 DNA follows: TGTGCCAGCAGCTTGACTAGCGGAGCTTCTGCCAAAAACATTCAGTACTTC. It yields the protein CASSLTSGASAKNIQYF.